The present entry profiles one TCR beta chain with its context. Antigen unknown. The entry originates in a study of neoadjuvant anti-PD-1 for oral cavity cancer. Across the whole study: Around day 43, patients without progression received a fourth nivolumab dose before surgery. Overall study results and limits: Post-nivolumab, blood T cell clonality was significantly elevated in non-responders.

These newly diagnosed stage II-IVA oral cavity squamous cell carcinoma patients had no prior systemic or radiation treatment. Cohort: HPV-negative, locally advanced oral cavity squamous cell carcinoma patients. The CDR3 sequence is 14 residues long. V lost 7 bases to trimming and J lost 7 bases, with 14 bases between them. Germline CDR1 MNHEY, CDR2 SMNVEV (reference sequence). The repertoire was sequenced with immunoSEQ multiplex PCR; TCRdb's copy has only in-frame clones and lacks some. Altogether fewer than 35,000 clones are present, about 87% being singletons, with the ten largest covering roughly 3.4%.

This clonotype originated in a person between 40 and 80 years old with oral cavity squamous cell carcinoma. The rearrangement uses TRBV27 and TRBJ1-6, with a weak D call TRBD1 (5 bases). The material was PBMCs, obtained before nivolumab (anti-PD-1) treatment. The CDR3 DNA follows: TGTGCCAGCAAGACGGGACGGGAAAATTCACCCCTCCACTTT. It yields the protein CASKTGRENSPLHF.